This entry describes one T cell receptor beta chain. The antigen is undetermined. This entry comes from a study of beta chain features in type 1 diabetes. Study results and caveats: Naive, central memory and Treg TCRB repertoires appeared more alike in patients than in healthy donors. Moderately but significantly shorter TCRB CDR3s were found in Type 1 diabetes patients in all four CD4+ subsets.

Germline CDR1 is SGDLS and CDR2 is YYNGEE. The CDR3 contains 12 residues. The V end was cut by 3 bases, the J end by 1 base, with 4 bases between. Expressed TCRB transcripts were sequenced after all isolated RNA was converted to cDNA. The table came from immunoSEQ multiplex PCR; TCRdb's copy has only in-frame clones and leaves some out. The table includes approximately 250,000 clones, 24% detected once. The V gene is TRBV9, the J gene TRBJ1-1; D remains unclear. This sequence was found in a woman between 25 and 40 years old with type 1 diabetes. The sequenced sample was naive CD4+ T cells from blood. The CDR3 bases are TGTGCCAGCAGCGGCGCGAACACTGAAGCTTTCTTT. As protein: CASSGANTEAFF.